The clone carrying this TCR beta chain has just a few counts. Its antigen is currently unknown. Germline assignment: CDR1 SNHLY and CDR2 FYNNEI. This CDR3 is built from 11 residues. Trimming stripped 6 bases from V and 7 bases from J, with 10 bases between. Isolated RNA was reverse transcribed in full, so expressed TCRB transcripts were sequenced. TCRdb's copy holds only in-frame clones and misses some; the assay was immunoSEQ multiplex PCR. The sample lists 250,000 to 350,000 clones, roughly an eighth seen once, with more than 0.015% in the top ten. The data were taken from a study of beta chain features in type 1 diabetes. Study-level results: Within each of all four CD4+ subsets, Type 1 diabetes patients had TCRB CDR3s that were moderately but significantly shorter. The cDNA sequencing approach could over-represent high-TCR-expressing cells.

One heparinised blood draw averaging roughly 100 mL was given by each donor. The receptor's source is a man aged 25-45 years with type 1 diabetes. Sequenced material: naive CD4+ T cells from blood. This chain joins TRBV2 and TRBJ2-7; D is unclear. The CDR3 coding sequence is TGTGCCAGCAGCCCCTTCGGGGAGCAGTACTTC. It codes for CASSPFGEQYF.